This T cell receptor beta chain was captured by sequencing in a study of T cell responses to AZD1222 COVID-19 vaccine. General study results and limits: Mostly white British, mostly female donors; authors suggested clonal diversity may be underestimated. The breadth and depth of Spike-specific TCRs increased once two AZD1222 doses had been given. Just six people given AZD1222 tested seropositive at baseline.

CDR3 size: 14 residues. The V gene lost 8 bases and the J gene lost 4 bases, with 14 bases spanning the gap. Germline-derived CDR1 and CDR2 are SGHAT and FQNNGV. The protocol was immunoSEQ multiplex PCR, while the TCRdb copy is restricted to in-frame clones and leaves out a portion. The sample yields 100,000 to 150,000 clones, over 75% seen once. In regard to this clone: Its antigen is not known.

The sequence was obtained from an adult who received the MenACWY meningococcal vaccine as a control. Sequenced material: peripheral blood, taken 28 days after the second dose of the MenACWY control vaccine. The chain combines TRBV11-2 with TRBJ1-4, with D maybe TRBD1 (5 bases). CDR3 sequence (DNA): TGTGCCAGCGGCGTAGGGACCATTAATGAAAAACTGTTTTTT. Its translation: CASGVGTINEKLFF.